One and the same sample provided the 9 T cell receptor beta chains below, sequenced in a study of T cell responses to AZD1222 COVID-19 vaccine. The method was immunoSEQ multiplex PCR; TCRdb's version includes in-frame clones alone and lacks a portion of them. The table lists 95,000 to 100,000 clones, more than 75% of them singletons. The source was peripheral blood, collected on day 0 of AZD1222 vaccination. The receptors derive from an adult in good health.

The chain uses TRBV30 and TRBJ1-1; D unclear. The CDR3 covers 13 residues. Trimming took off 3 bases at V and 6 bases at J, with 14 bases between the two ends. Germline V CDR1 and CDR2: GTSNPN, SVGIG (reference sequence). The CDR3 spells CAWRDTGLAEAFF. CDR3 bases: TGTGCCTGGAGAGATACGGGGTTGGCTGAAGCTTTCTTT.

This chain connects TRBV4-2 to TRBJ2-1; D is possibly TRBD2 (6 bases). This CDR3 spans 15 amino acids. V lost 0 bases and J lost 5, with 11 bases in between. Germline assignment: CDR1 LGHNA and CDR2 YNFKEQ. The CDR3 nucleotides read TGTGCCAGCAGCCAAGATACACTAGCTCACAATGAGCAGTTCTTC. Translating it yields CASSQDTLAHNEQFF.

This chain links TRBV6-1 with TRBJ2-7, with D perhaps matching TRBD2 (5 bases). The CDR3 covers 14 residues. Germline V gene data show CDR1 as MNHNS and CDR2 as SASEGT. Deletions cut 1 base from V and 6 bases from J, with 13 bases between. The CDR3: CASSEVPSEGEQYF. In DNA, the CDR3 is TGTGCCAGCAGTGAAGTGCCCTCAGAGGGCGAGCAGTACTTC.

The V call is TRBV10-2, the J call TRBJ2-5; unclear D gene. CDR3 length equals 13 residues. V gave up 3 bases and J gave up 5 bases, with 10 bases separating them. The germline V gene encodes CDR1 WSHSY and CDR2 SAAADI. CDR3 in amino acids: CASSERARETQYF. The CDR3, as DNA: TGCGCCAGCAGTGAACGGGCGCGGGAGACCCAGTACTTC.

CDR3 sequence reads: CATSEWQKRQPQHF. For the CDR3, the DNA is TGTGCCACCAGTGAATGGCAGAAAAGACAGCCCCAGCATTTT. The chain combines TRBV24-1 with TRBJ1-5; D uncertain. Germline lookup yields CDR1 KGHDR and CDR2 SFDVKD. The CDR3 extends over 14 amino acids. The V and J ends lost 4 bases and 7 bases respectively, with 13 bases between them.

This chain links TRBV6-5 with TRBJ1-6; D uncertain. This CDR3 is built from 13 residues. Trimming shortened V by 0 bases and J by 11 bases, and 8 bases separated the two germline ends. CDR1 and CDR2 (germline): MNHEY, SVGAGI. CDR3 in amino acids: CASSYSRRAPLHF. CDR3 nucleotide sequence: TGTGCCAGCAGTTACTCGAGGCGGGCACCCCTCCACTTT.

The CDR3 loop is CASSTPTSGGGHQYF. The CDR3 region has the DNA TGTGCCAGTAGTACCCCCACTAGCGGAGGTGGGCACCAGTACTTC. V and J are TRBV19 and TRBJ2-7; TRBD2 aligns across 8 bases. Trimming removed 4 bases from V and 10 bases from J; junction bases left unmatched: 15. Germline CDR1 is LNHDA and CDR2 is SQIVND (reference sequence). The CDR3 runs to 15 residues.

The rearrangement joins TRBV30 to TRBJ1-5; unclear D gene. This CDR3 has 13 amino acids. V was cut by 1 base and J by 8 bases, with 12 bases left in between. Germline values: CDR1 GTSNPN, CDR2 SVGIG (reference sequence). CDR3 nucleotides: TGTGCCTGGAGTGCGGCCTTGTCGGAGCCCCAGCATTTT. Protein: CAWSAALSEPQHF.

DNA for the CDR3: TGTGCCAGCAGTTACTCGTTTAACAGGGGGTACGAAAAACTGTTTTTT. Its protein is CASSYSFNRGYEKLFF. The chain employs TRBV6-5 and TRBJ1-4, with 8 bases that match TRBD1. The CDR3 has 16 amino acids. J lost 8 bases, V lost 0 bases, and 8 bases had no gene match. Germline V CDR1 and CDR2: MNHEY, SVGAGI.